The clone carrying this T cell receptor beta chain is a singleton in its sample. Its antigen is unidentified. CDR1 SGHNT and CDR2 YYREEE come from the germline V gene (reference sequence). The ends lost 4 bases at V and 3 bases at J; junction bases unmatched: 8. The CDR3 contains 16 residues. Described time point: pretreatment peripheral blood. Sample numbers ranged from 1 to 8 per patient, encompassing pretreatment and on-treatment collections. Synthetic TCR analog templates were spiked into each PCR. The protocol was immunoSEQ multiplex PCR, while the TCRdb copy is restricted to in-frame clones and leaves out a portion. The repertoire consists of tens of thousands of clones, with approximately 78% occurring once and the leading ten covering roughly 1.7%. The sample belongs to a study of PD-L1 blockade in urothelial cancer. Study as a whole: Median blood clonality was about 0.081, with 86,000 or so unique TCRs.

Regarding the study as a whole: Blood TCR clonality below the median before treatment was a predictor of better survival.

The sequence came from a middle-aged man with urothelial cancer. The gene calls are TRBV5-4 and TRBJ2-7, with 12 bases that match TRBD1. The sample was PBMCs, taken around atezolizumab (anti-PD-L1) treatment. The CDR3 loop is CASSRDRGQLSYEQYV. CDR3 coding DNA: TGTGCCAGCAGCCGGGACAGGGGGCAGCTCAGCTACGAGCAGTACGTC.